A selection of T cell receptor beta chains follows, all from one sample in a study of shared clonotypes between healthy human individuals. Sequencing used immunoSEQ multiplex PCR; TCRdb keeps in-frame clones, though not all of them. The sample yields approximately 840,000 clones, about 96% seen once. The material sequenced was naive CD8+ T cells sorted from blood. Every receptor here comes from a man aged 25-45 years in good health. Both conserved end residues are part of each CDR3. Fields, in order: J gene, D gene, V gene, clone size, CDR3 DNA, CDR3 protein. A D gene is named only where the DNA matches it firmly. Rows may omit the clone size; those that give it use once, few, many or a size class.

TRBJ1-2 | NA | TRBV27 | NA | TGCGCCAGCAGTTTCACCGGAGAGCAAGGCTACACCTTC | CASSFTGEQGYTF
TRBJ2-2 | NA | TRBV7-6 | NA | TGTGCCAGCAAAGGGGCCGGCCATACCGGGGAGCTGTTTTTT | CASKGAGHTGELFF
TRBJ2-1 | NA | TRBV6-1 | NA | TGTGCCAGCAGTGAAGCCAATGGATTTGAGCAGTTCTTC | CASSEANGFEQFF
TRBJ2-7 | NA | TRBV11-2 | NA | TGTGCCAGCAGCCCCTACTCCCCTATTTACGAGCAGTACTTC | CASSPYSPIYEQYF
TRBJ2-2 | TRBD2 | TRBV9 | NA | TGTGCCAGCAGCCCCTTAGCGGGAGGGAACACCGGGGAGCTGTTTTTT | CASSPLAGGNTGELFF
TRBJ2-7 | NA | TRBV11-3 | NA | TGTGCCAGCAGTAGTTTGACTGGGGACTCCTACGAGCAGTACTTC | CASSSLTGDSYEQYF
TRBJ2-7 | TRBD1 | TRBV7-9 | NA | TGTGCCAGCAGCTTACAGGGACAGGGAACCTACGAGCAGTACTTC | CASSLQGQGTYEQYF
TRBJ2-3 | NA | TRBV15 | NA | TGTGCCACCAGCAGTTCAGGGGGACTCACAGATACGCAGTATTTT | CATSSSGGLTDTQYF
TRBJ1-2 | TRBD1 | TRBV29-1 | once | TGCAGCTCTAGCGGACAGGGTGGGGGCTACACCTTC | CSSSGQGGGYTF
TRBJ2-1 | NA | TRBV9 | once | TGTGCCAGCAGCGGGCTTTCAACGGGACAATACAATGAGCAGTTCTTC | CASSGLSTGQYNEQFF
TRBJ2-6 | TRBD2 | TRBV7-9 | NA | TGTGCCAGCAGCTTTCCCCTAGCGGGAGGAGGCGAAGGGGCCAACGTCCTGACTTTC | CASSFPLAGGGEGANVLTF
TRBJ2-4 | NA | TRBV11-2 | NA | TGTGCCAGCAGGAAAATAGGGGACAAAGAAAACATTCAGTACTTC | CASRKIGDKENIQYF
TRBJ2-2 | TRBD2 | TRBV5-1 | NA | TGCGCCAGCAGCTTGGGACTAGCGGGAACCGGGGAGCTGTTTTTT | CASSLGLAGTGELFF
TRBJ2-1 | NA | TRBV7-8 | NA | TGTGCCAGCAGCCGTCAAGCGGGTGAGACCTACAATGAGCAGTTCTTC | CASSRQAGETYNEQFF
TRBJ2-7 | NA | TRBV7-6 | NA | TGTGCCAGCAGCTTTGAGGCCGGGACATCTTCCTACGAGCAGTACTTC | CASSFEAGTSSYEQYF
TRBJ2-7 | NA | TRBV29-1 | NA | TGCAGCGTTGAAGACCTCTCCGGGCAGTACTTC | CSVEDLSGQYF
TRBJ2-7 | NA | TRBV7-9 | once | TGTGCCAGCAGCCCCAGGGGTACTTACGAGCAGTACTTC | CASSPRGTYEQYF
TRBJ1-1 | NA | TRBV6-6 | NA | TGTGCCAGTGAAGGGGTAGAGGAAGCTTTCTTT | CASEGVEEAFF
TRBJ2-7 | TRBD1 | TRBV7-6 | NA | TGTGCCAGCAGCTCACCGGGACAGGGGGGCTACGAGCAGTACTTC | CASSSPGQGGYEQYF
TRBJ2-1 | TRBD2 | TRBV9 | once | TGTGCCAGCAGCCCGGGACTAGCGGGGGGTTTAGAGAATGAGCAGTTCTTC | CASSPGLAGGLENEQFF
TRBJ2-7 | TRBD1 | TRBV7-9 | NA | TGTGCCAGCAGCCCACCGACAGGGGTAGGCGAGCAGTACTTC | CASSPPTGVGEQYF
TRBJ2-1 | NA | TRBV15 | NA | TGTGCCACCAGCATTAGCTCAACCTCCTACAATGAGCAGTTCTTC | CATSISSTSYNEQFF
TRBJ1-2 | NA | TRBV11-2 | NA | TGTGCCAGCAGCTTAGATCCCGCGGAGGGGCGACACTATGGCTACACCTTC | CASSLDPAEGRHYGYTF
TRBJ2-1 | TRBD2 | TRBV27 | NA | TGTGCCAGCAGTTTTAGCGGGAGGGTAACTGAGCAGTTCTTC | CASSFSGRVTEQFF
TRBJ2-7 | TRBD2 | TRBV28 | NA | TGTGCCAGCACTCTTCGGTCGCTAGCGGGACCGGAGTACTTC | CASTLRSLAGPEYF
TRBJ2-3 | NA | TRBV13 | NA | TGTGCCAGCAGCTTAGAGGGGGGCCCCACAGATACGCAGTATTTT | CASSLEGGPTDTQYF
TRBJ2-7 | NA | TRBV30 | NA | TGTGCCTGGAGCAACCCCTACGAGCAGTACTTC | CAWSNPYEQYF
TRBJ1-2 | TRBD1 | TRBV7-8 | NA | TGTGCCAGCAGTAACAGGGGGCCCTCCTATGGCTACACCTTC | CASSNRGPSYGYTF
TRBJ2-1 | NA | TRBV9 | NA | TGTGCCAGCAGCGTAGAGGGAGACAATGAGCAGTTCTTC | CASSVEGDNEQFF